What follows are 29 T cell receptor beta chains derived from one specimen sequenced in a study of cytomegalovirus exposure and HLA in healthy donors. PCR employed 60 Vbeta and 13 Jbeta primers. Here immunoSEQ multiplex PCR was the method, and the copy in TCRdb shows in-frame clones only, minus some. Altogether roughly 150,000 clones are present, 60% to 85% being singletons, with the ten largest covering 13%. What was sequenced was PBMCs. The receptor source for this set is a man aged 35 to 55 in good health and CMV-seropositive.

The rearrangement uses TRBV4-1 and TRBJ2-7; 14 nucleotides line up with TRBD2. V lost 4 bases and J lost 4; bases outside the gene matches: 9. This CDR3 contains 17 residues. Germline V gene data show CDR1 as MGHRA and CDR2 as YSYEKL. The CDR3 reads CASSLGTSGRTHYEQYF. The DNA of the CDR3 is TGCGCCAGCAGCCTCGGGACTAGCGGGAGAACTCATTACGAGCAGTACTTC.

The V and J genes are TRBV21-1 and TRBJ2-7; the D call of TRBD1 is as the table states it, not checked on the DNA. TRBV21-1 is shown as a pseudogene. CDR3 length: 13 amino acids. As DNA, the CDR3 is TGTGCCAGCAGCAAGGACATCTCCTACGAGCAGTACTTC. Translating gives CASSKDISYEQYF.

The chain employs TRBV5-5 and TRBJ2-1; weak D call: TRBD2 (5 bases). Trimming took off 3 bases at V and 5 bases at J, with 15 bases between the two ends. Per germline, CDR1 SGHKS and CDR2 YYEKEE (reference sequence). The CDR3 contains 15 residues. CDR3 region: CASSSRGSDDNEQFF. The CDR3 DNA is TGTGCCAGCAGCTCGCGCGGGTCTGATGACAATGAGCAGTTCTTC. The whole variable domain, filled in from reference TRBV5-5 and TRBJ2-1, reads DAGVTQSPTHLIKTRGQQVTLRCSPISGHKSVSWYQQVLGQGPQFIFQYYEKEERGRGNFPDRFSARQFPNYSSELNVNALLLGDSALYLCASSSRGSDDNEQFFGPGTRLTVL.

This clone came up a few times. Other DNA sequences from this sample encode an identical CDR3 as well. CDR3 region: CASSPTGGNTEAFF. The CDR3 DNA is TGTGCCAGCTCACCCACCGGGGGGAACACTGAAGCTTTCTTT. This chain uses TRBV18 with TRBJ1-1; weak D call: TRBD1 (5 bases). Trimming stripped 3 bases from V and 1 base from J, with 9 bases between. The germline gives CDR1 KGHSH, CDR2 LQKENI. The CDR3 has 14 residues.

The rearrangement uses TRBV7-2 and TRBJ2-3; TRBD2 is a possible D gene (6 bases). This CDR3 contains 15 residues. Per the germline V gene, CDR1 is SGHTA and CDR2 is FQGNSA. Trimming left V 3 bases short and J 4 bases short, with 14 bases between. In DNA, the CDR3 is TGTGCCAGCAGCTTTAGGGCGGGAATGGCAGATACGCAGTATTTT. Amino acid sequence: CASSFRAGMADTQYF.

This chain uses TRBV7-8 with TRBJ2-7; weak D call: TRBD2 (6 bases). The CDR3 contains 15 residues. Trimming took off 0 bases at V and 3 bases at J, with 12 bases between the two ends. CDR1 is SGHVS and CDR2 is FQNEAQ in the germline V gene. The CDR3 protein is CASSLAPGLIYEQYF. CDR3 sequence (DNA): TGTGCCAGCAGCTTAGCTCCGGGACTGATCTACGAGCAGTACTTC.

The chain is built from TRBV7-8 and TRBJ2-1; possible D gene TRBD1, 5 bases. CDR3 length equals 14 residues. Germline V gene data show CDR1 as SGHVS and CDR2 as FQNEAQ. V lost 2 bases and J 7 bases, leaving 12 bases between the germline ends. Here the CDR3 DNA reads TGTGCCAGCAGCTTAACGCAGGGTCGGAATGAGCAGTTCTTC. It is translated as CASSLTQGRNEQFF.

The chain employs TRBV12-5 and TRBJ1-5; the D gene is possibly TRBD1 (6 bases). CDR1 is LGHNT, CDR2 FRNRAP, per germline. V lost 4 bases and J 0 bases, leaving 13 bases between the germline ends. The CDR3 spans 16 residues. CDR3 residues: CASGSDSTISNQPQHF. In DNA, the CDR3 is TGTGCTAGTGGTTCGGACAGTACAATTAGCAATCAGCCCCAGCATTTT.

CDR3 sequence: CASSGGLSSYEQYF. For the CDR3, the DNA is TGTGCCAGCAGCGGAGGACTGAGCTCCTACGAGCAGTACTTC. This chain joins TRBV19 and TRBJ2-7, with D possibly TRBD2 on 5 matching bases. The CDR3 has 14 amino acids. Trimming removed 9 bases from V and 0 bases from J, with 15 bases in between. Germline V CDR1 and CDR2: LNHDA, SQIVND (reference sequence).

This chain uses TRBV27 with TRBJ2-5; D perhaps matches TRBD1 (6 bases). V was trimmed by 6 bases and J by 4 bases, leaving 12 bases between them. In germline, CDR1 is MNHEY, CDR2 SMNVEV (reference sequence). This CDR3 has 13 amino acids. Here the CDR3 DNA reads TGTGCCAGCAGACCTACAGGGAGAGAGACCCAGTACTTC. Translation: CASRPTGRETQYF.

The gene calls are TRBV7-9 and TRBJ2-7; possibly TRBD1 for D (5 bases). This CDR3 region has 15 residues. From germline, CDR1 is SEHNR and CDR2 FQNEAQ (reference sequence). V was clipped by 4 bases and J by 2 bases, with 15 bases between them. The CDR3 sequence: CASSSGHLTTYEQYF. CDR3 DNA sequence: TGTGCCAGCAGCTCCGGACACCTTACAACCTACGAGCAGTACTTC.

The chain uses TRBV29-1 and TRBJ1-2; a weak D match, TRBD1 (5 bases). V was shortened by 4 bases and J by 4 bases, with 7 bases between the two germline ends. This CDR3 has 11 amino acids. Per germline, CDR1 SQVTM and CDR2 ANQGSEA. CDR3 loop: CSVGDSYGYTF. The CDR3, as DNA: TGCAGCGTTGGTGACAGCTATGGCTACACCTTC.

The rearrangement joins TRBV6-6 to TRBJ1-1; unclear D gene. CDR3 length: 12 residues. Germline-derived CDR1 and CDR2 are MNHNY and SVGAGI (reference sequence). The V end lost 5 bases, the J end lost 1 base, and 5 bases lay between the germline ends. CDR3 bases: TGTGCCAGCAGTCGACAGAACACTGAAGCTTTCTTT. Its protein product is CASSRQNTEAFF.

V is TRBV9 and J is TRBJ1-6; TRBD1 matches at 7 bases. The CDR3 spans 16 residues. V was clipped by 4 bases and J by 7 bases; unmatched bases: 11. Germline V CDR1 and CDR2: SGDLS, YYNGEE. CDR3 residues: CASSPGSGGYNSPLHF. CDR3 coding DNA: TGTGCCAGCAGCCCCGGGTCAGGGGGTTACAATTCACCCCTCCACTTT. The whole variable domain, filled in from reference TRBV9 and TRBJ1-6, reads DSGVTQTPKHLITATGQRVTLRCSPRSGDLSVYWYQQSLDQGLQFLIQYYNGEERAKGNILERFSAQQFPDLHSELNLSSLELGDSALYFCASSPGSGGYNSPLHFGNGTRLTVT.

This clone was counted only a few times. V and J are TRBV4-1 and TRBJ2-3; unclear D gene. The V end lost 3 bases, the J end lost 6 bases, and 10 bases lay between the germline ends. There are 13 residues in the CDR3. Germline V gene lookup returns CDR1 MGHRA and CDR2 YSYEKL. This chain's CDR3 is CASSHRNGDTQYF. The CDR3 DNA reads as TGCGCCAGCAGCCACCGAAACGGGGATACGCAGTATTTT.

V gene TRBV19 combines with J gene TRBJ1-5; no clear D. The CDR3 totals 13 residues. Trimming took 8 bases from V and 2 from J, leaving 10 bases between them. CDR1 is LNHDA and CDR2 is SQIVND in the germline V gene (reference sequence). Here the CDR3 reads CASREAGNQPQHF. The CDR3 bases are TGTGCCAGTCGGGAAGCCGGCAATCAGCCCCAGCATTTT.

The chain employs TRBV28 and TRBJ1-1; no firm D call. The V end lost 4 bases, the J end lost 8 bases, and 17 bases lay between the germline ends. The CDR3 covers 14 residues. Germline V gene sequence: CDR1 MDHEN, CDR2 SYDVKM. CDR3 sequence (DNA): TGTGCCAGCAGTTCCCGGGATCTACAAATCGAAGCTTTCTTT. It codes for CASSSRDLQIEAFF.

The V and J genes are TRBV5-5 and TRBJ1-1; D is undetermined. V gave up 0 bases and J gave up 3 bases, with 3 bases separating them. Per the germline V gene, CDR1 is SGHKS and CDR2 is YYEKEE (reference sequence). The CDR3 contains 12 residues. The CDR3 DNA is TGTGCCAGCAGCTTGGCGGACACTGAAGCTTTCTTT. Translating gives CASSLADTEAFF.

Here the CDR3 DNA reads TGTGCCAGCAGCTTAACGGTAGCGGGAGGGTACGAGCAGTACTTC. This encodes CASSLTVAGGYEQYF. The chain employs TRBV7-2 and TRBJ2-5, with TRBD2 identical over 11 bases. The J call may be incorrect, as the DNA end agrees better with TRBJ2-7. CDR1 is SGHTA, CDR2 FQGNSA, per germline. CDR3 length equals 15 residues.

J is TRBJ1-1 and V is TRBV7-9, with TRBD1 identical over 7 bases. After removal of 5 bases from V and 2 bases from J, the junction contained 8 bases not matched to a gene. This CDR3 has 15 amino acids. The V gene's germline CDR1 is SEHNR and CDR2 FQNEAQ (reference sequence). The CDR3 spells CASSPSGQLNTEAFF. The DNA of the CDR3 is TGTGCCAGCAGCCCCTCGGGACAGCTTAACACTGAAGCTTTCTTT.

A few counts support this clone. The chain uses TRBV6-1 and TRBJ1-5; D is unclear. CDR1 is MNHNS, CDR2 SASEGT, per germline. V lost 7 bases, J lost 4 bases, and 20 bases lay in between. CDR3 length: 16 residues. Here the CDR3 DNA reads TGTGCCAGCATTGAGCTGTTCGGGTCGTCTAATCAGCCCCAGCATTTT. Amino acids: CASIELFGSSNQPQHF.

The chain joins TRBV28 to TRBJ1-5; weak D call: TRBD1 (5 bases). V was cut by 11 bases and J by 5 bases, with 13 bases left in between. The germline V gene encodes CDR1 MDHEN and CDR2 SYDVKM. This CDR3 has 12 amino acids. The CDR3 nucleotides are TGTGCCTCCGACAGCCGCTATCAGCCCCAGCATTTT. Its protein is CASDSRYQPQHF.

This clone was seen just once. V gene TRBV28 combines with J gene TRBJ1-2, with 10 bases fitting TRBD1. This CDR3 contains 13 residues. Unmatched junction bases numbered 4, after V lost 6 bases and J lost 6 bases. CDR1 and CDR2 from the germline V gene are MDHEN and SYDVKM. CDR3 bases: TGTGCCAGCAGCCGACAGGGGGCTGATGGCTACACCTTC. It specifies CASSRQGADGYTF.

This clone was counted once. The CDR3 coding sequence is TGTGCCAGCAGCGTTTGGACAGGGGGCGGCTATGGCTACACCTTC. Protein sequence: CASSVWTGGGYGYTF. V gene TRBV9 combines with J gene TRBJ1-2; 11 bases line up with TRBD1. In germline, CDR1 is SGDLS, CDR2 YYNGEE. V lost 2 bases and J lost 4; bases outside the gene matches: 4. This CDR3 comprises 15 residues.

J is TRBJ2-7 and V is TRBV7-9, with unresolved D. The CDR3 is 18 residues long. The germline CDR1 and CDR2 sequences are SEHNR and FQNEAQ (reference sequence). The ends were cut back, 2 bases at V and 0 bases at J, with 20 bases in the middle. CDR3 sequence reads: CASSLYLIAPLDSYEQYF. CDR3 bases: TGTGCCAGCAGCTTATATCTTATTGCCCCGTTAGACTCCTACGAGCAGTACTTC. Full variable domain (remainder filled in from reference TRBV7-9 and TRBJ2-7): DTGVSQNPRHKITKRGQNVTFRCDPISEHNRLYWYRQTLGQGPEFLTYFQNEAQLEKSRLLSDRFSAERPKGSFSTLEIQRTEQGDSAMYLCASSLYLIAPLDSYEQYFGPGTRLTVT.

The CDR3 DNA follows: TGTGCCAGCAGCCAAGATCTACGTCTCACAGATACGCAGTATTTT. Its translation is CASSQDLRLTDTQYF. This chain uses TRBV14 with TRBJ2-3; D call uncertain. V was cut by 0 bases and J by 2 bases, with 9 bases left in between. The CDR3 has 15 amino acids. Germline V lookup: CDR1 SGHDN, CDR2 FVKESK. The full variable domain, with the rest looked up from reference TRBV14 and TRBJ2-3, is EAGVTQFPSHSVIEKGQTVTLRCDPISGHDNLYWYRRVMGKEIKFLLHFVKESKQDESGMPNNRFLAERTGGTYSTLKVQPAELEDSGVYFCASSQDLRLTDTQYFGPGTRLTVL.

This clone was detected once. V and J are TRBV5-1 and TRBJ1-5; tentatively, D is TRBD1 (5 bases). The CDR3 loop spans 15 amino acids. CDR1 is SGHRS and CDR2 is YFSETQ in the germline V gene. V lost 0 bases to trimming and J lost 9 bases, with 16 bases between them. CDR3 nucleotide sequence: TGCGCCAGCAGCTTGGAGGCAGGGCCCACATGGCCCCAGCATTTT. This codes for CASSLEAGPTWPQHF.

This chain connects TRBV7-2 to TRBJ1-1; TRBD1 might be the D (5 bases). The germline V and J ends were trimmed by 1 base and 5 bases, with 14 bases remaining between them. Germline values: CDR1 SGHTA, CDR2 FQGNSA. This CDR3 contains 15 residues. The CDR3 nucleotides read TGTGCCAGCAGCTTAGAGGGGAAGGTTACGACTGAAGCTTTCTTT. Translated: CASSLEGKVTTEAFF.

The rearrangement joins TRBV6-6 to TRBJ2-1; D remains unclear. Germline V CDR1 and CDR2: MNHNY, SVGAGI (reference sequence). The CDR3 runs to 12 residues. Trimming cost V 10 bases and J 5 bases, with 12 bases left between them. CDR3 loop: CATRHLNNEQFF. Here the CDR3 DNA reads TGTGCCACCCGACATCTTAACAATGAGCAGTTCTTC.